Listed below are T cell receptor beta chains from one sample, sequenced in a study of blood T cell repertoires in COVID-19. The table came from immunoSEQ multiplex PCR; TCRdb's copy has only in-frame clones and leaves some out. Here the sample spans roughly 300,000 clones, over 75% being singletons. The sample taken for sequencing was PBMCs or T cells enriched from blood (not recorded which). The source is a woman aged 30 to 39 who had recovered from COVID-19. Each CDR3 is given with its conserved first and last residue. D genes are given only for firm matches. Where a row states a size, it is once, few, many or the class of an expanded clone; other rows omit it.

V gene,CDR3 length,J gene,clone size,D gene,CDR3 DNA,CDR3 protein
TRBV3-1/TRBV3-2,17,TRBJ1-1,.,TRBD1,TGTGCCAGCAGCCCCTGGACAGGGGTTTCCATGAACACTGAAGCTTTCTTT,CASSPWTGVSMNTEAFF
TRBV5-8,15,TRBJ2-2,.,.,TGTGCCAGCAGCTTGGTCCAGGGGAACACCGGGGAGCTGTTTTTT,CASSLVQGNTGELFF
TRBV28,14,TRBJ1-4,.,TRBD1,TGTGCCAGCAGACAGGGGGCGGTTTGGGAAAAACTGTTTTTT,CASRQGAVWEKLFF
TRBV13,16,TRBJ2-5,.,TRBD2,TGTGCCAGCAGTGCGGCTAGCGGGGGGGAAGTCGGGACCCAGTACTTC,CASSAASGGEVGTQYF
TRBV19,17,TRBJ2-6,.,TRBD1,TGTGCCAGTAGTATATGGACAGGGGGACCTGGGGCCAACGTCCTGACTTTC,CASSIWTGGPGANVLTF
TRBV10-3,15,TRBJ2-3,.,TRBD1,TGTGCCATTCGGGACAGGGGGCTTAGGACAGATACGCAGTATTTT,CAIRDRGLRTDTQYF
TRBV6-5,13,TRBJ2-3,.,.,TGTGCCTCCGCGGGGCTAGCTGCAGATACGCAGTATTTT,CASAGLAADTQYF
TRBV28,16,TRBJ2-5,.,TRBD2,TGTGCCAGCAGCGGGGGGGCCATACTCACCCAAGAGACCCAGTACTTC,CASSGGAILTQETQYF
TRBV2,17,TRBJ1-2,.,TRBD1,TGTGCCAGCAGTGAGTCCTCGGTCCAGGGGGCCAACTATGGCTACACCTTC,CASSESSVQGANYGYTF
TRBV9,14,TRBJ2-5,.,TRBD1,TGTGCCAGCAGCATCGGACAGGGGAGAGAGACCCAGTACTTC,CASSIGQGRETQYF
TRBV3-1/TRBV3-2,14,TRBJ1-3,.,TRBD1,TGTGCCAGCATGCACAGGGGGCCCGGAAACACCATATATTTT,CASMHRGPGNTIYF
TRBV28,16,TRBJ2-1,.,TRBD2,TGTGCCAGCATTAAAGCCGGGACTAGATCCTACAATGAGCAGTTCTTC,CASIKAGTRSYNEQFF
TRBV12-3/TRBV12-4,12,TRBJ2-5,.,.,TGTGCCAGCAGGTACTACCAAGAGACCCAGTACTTC,CASRYYQETQYF
TRBV12-3/TRBV12-4,12,TRBJ2-1,.,.,TGTGCCAGCAAGAGATATGACAATGAGCAGTTCTTC,CASKRYDNEQFF
TRBV2,11,TRBJ1-6,once,.,TGTGCCAGCAAGGCGGCTTCACCCCTCCACTTT,CASKAASPLHF
TRBV5-1,17,TRBJ1-3,.,TRBD1,TGCGCCAGCAGCTGGGAACCGGGACAGGGAACTGGAAACACCATATATTTT,CASSWEPGQGTGNTIYF
TRBV7-2,15,TRBJ1-5,.,.,TGTGCCAGCAGCTTAGGAGTCAGCGGCAATCAGCCCCAGCATTTT,CASSLGVSGNQPQHF
TRBV23-1,12,TRBJ2-7,.,.,TGCGCCAGCACCGCAAGGGACTCAGGGCAGTACTTC,CASTARDSGQYF
TRBV4-2,15,TRBJ2-7,.,.,TGTGCCAGCAGCCAAACCGGGATTCAAACCTACGAGCAGTACTTC,CASSQTGIQTYEQYF
TRBV7-9,16,TRBJ1-5,.,.,TGTGCCAGCAACTTACTAAAATTGGGGGGTTATCAGCCCCAGCATTTT,CASNLLKLGGYQPQHF
TRBV20-1,11,TRBJ1-5,.,.,TGCAGTGCTGCACCCTCAGGGCCCCAGCATTTT,CSAAPSGPQHF
TRBV5-4,15,TRBJ1-6,.,.,TGTGCCAGCAGCTCCTACAGAGGGCTGAATTCACCCCTCCACTTT,CASSSYRGLNSPLHF
TRBV11-2,15,TRBJ1-4,.,TRBD1,TGTGCCAGCAGCCGCCGGACAGGGGGGGCGGAAAAACTGTTTTTT,CASSRRTGGAEKLFF
TRBV4-1,14,TRBJ2-5,.,.,TGCGCCAGCAGCCAAGTTGGTAGCGGAGAGACCCAGTACTTC,CASSQVGSGETQYF
TRBV7-2,13,TRBJ1-1,.,TRBD1,TGTGCCAGCAGCGATCAGGGGGCACCTGAAGCTTTCTTT,CASSDQGAPEAFF
TRBV5-1,12,TRBJ2-2,.,.,TGCGCCAGCAGCTTGCAACAAGGGGAGCTGTTTTTT,CASSLQQGELFF
TRBV30,14,TRBJ1-5,.,.,TGTGCCTGGAGCGAGGCAGGGGCGGGTCAGCCCCAGCATTTT,CAWSEAGAGQPQHF
TRBV29-1,16,TRBJ2-7,.,TRBD2,TGCAGCGTTGAAGAGTCAGCTAGCGGGAGCTCCTACGAGCAGTACTTC,CSVEESASGSSYEQYF
TRBV12-5,17,TRBJ2-7,.,.,TGTGCTAGTGGTTTTTCAGGACTCACCCTCTCGGGCTACGAGCAGTACTTC,CASGFSGLTLSGYEQYF
TRBV7-6,14,TRBJ2-7,.,.,TGTGCCAGCAGCTTAGCGGCACAGGGAAACGAGCAGTACTTC,CASSLAAQGNEQYF
TRBV3-1/TRBV3-2,13,TRBJ1-1,.,TRBD1,TGTGCCAGCAGCCCGGACAGGGACACTGAAGCTTTCTTT,CASSPDRDTEAFF
TRBV25-1,15,TRBJ1-1,.,.,TGTGCCAGCAGTGAGATCAGGGGCTACAACACTGAAGCTTTCTTT,CASSEIRGYNTEAFF
TRBV3-1/TRBV3-2,13,TRBJ1-1,.,.,TGTGCCAGCAGCCAAGGACATGGTCCTGAAGCTTTCTTT,CASSQGHGPEAFF
TRBV7-9,14,TRBJ1-6,.,TRBD1,TGTGCCAGCAGCAGCGCCGGGACAGGCGGGCCCCTCCACTTT,CASSSAGTGGPLHF
TRBV27,15,TRBJ2-3,.,TRBD2,TGTGCCAGCAGTCCTACGACTAGCGGGGGCCCCAGGCAGTATTTT,CASSPTTSGGPRQYF
TRBV7-9,16,TRBJ2-7,.,.,TGTGCCAGCAGCTTAGTTAGAGAGGAGAGCCTCGGCGAGCAGTACTTC,CASSLVREESLGEQYF
TRBV4-2,16,TRBJ2-3,.,TRBD2,TGTGCCAGCAGCCACGTGACTAGCGGGGGCGAGAATACGCAGTATTTT,CASSHVTSGGENTQYF
TRBV14,16,TRBJ2-7,.,.,TGTGCCAGCAGCCAAGATTCCGGGTCGTACTCCTACGAGCAGTACTTC,CASSQDSGSYSYEQYF
TRBV7-6,15,TRBJ2-1,.,TRBD2,TGTGCCAGCAGCTCGTTAGCGGGGGGGGGCAATGAGCAGTTCTTC,CASSSLAGGGNEQFF
TRBV3-1/TRBV3-2,12,TRBJ1-4,.,.,TGTGCCAGCAGCCTGTACGGGGAAAAACTGTTTTTT,CASSLYGEKLFF
TRBV6-1,14,TRBJ1-1,medium-sized,.,TGTGCCAGCAGTGAAGCGGACACCCACACTGAAGCTTTCTTT,CASSEADTHTEAFF
TRBV28,14,TRBJ1-4,.,.,TGTGCCAGCAGTCCCAGCGGAGGGAATGAAAAACTGTTTTTT,CASSPSGGNEKLFF
TRBV5-4,14,TRBJ1-1,.,.,TGTGCCAGCAGCTTAGGCAGGGAGAACACTGAAGCTTTCTTT,CASSLGRENTEAFF
TRBV27,16,TRBJ1-6,.,TRBD1,TGTGCCAGCAGTTTATCCCGACAGGGTAGAGGTACACCCCTCCACTTT,CASSLSRQGRGTPLHF
TRBV27,15,TRBJ2-1,.,TRBD1,TGTGCCAGCAGTCCCCGGACAGGGAACTACAATGAGCAGTTCTTC,CASSPRTGNYNEQFF
TRBV3-1/TRBV3-2,12,TRBJ1-2,.,.,TGTGCCAGCAGCCAAGCCCTTGGAGGGACCTCCTTC,CASSQALGGTSF
TRBV19,15,TRBJ2-1,once,TRBD2,TGTGCCAGTAGTATTAGCGGGGGCGCCGGTGGTGAGCAGTTCTTC,CASSISGGAGGEQFF
TRBV5-8,11,TRBJ2-1,.,.,TGTGCCAGCCAGGGGCGCGATGAGCAGTTCTTC,CASQGRDEQFF
TRBV29-1,14,TRBJ2-5,.,TRBD1,TGCAGCGTTGCTCGACAGGGGTCATGGGAGACCCAGTACTTC,CSVARQGSWETQYF